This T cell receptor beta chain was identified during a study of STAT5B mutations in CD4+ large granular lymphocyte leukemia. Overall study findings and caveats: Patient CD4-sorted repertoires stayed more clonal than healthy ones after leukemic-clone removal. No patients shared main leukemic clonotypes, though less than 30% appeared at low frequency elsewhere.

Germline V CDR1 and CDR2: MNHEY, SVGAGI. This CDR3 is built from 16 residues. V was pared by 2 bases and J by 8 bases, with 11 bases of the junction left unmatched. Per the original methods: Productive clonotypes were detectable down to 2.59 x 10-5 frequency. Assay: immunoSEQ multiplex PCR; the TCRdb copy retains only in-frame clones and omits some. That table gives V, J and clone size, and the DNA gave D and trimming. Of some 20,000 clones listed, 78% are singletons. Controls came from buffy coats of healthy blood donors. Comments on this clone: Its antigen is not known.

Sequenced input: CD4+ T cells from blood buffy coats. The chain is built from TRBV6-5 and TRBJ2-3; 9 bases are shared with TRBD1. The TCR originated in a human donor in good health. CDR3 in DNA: TGTGCCAGCAGTTACGCAACAGGGGGCTTTATTGGTACGCAGTATTTT. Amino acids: CASSYATGGFIGTQYF.